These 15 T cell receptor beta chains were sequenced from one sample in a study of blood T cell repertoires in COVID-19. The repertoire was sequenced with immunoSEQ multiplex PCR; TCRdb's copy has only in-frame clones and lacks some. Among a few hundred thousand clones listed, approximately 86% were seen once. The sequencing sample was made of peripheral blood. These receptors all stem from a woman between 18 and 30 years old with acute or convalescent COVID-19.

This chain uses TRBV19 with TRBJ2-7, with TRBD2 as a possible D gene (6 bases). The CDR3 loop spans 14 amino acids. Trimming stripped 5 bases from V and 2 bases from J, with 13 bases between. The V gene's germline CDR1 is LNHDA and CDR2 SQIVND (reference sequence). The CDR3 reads CASSRDFQTYEQYF. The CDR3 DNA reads TGTGCCAGTAGTCGGGACTTCCAAACCTACGAGCAGTACTTC.

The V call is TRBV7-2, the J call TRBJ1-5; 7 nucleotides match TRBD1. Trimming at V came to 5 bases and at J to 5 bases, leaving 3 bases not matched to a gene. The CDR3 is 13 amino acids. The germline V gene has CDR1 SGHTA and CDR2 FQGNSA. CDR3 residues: CASSRQGDQPQHF. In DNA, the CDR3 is TGTGCCAGCAGCAGACAGGGTGATCAGCCCCAGCATTTT.

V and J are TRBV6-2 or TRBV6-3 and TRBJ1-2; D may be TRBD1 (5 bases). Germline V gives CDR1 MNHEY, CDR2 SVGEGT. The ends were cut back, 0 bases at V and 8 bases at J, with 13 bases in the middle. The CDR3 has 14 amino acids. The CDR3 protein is CASSYSDLSGGYTF. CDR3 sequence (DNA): TGTGCCAGCAGTTACTCTGACCTATCAGGGGGCTACACCTTC.

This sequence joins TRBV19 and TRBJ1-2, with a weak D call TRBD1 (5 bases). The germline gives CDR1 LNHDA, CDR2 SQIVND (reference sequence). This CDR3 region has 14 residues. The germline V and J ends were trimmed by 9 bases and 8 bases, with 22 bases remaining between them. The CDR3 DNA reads TGTGCCAGCGAGATACGGTCCTCGGGGGAGGGCTACACCTTC. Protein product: CASEIRSSGEGYTF.

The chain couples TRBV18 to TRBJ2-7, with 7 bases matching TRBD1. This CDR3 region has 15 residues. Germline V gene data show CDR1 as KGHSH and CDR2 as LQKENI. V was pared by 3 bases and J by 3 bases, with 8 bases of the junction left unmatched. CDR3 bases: TGTGCCAGCTCACCGGGTCGACAGGGTGACTACGAGCAGTACTTC. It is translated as CASSPGRQGDYEQYF.

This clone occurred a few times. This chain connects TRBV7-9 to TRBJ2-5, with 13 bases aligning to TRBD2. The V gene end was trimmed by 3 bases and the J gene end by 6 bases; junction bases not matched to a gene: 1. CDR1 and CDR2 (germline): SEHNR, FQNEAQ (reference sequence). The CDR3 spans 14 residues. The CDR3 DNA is TGTGCCAGCAGCTTGACTAGCGGGAGGCAGACCCAGTACTTC. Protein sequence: CASSLTSGRQTQYF.

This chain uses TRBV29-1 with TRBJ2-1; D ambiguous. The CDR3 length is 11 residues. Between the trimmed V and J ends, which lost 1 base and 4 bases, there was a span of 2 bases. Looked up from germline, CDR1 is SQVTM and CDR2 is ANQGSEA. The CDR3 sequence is CSVEVYNEQFF. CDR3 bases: TGCAGCGTTGAAGTATACAATGAGCAGTTCTTC.

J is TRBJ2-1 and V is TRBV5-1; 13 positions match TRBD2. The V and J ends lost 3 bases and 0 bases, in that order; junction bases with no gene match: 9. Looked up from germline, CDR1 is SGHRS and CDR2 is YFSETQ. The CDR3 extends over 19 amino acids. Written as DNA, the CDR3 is TGCGCCAGCAGCTCGGGACTAGCGGGATTCGGCCCCTCCTACAATGAGCAGTTCTTC. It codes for CASSSGLAGFGPSYNEQFF.

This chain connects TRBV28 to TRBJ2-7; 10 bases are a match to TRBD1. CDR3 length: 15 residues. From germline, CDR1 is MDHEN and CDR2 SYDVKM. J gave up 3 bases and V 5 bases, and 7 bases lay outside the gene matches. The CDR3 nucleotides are TGTGCCAGCAGTCCCTACCGGGACAGGGGCTACGAGCAGTACTTC. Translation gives CASSPYRDRGYEQYF.

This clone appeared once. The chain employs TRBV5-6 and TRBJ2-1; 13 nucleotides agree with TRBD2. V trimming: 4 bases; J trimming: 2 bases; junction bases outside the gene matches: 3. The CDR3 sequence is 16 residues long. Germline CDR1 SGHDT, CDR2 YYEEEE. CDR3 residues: CASSRGTSGTYNEQFF. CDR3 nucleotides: TGTGCCAGCAGCCGAGGGACTAGCGGGACCTACAATGAGCAGTTCTTC.

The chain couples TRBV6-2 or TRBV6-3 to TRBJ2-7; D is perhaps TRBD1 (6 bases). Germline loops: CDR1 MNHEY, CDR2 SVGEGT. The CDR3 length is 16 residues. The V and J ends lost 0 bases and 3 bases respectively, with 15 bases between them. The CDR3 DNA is TGTGCCAGCAGTTACTCTCGACAGGTACCTAGCTACGAGCAGTACTTC. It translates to CASSYSRQVPSYEQYF.

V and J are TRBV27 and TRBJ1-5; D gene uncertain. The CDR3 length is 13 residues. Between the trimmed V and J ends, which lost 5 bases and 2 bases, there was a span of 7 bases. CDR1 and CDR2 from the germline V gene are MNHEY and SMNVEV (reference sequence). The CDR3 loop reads CASSAGGNQPQHF. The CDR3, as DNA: TGTGCCAGCAGTGCGGGCGGCAATCAGCCCCAGCATTTT.

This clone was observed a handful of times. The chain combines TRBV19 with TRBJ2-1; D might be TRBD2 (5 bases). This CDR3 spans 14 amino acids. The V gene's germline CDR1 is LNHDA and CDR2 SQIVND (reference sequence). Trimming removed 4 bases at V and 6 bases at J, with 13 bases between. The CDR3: CASSRAIRGNEQFF. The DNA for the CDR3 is TGTGCCAGTAGTAGGGCTATTCGGGGCAATGAGCAGTTCTTC.

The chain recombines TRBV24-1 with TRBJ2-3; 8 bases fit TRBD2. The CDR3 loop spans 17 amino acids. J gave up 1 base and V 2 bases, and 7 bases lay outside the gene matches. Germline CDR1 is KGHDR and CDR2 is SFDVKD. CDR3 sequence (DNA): TGTGCCACCAGTGATTGGGGGCTGCGGGAGGGCACAGATACGCAGTATTTT. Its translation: CATSDWGLREGTDTQYF.

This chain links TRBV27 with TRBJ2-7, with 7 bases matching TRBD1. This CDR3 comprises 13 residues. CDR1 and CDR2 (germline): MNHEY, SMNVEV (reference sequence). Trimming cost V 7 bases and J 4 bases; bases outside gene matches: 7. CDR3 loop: CASKRQGSYEQYF. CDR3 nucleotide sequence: TGTGCCAGCAAAAGACAGGGTTCTTACGAGCAGTACTTC.